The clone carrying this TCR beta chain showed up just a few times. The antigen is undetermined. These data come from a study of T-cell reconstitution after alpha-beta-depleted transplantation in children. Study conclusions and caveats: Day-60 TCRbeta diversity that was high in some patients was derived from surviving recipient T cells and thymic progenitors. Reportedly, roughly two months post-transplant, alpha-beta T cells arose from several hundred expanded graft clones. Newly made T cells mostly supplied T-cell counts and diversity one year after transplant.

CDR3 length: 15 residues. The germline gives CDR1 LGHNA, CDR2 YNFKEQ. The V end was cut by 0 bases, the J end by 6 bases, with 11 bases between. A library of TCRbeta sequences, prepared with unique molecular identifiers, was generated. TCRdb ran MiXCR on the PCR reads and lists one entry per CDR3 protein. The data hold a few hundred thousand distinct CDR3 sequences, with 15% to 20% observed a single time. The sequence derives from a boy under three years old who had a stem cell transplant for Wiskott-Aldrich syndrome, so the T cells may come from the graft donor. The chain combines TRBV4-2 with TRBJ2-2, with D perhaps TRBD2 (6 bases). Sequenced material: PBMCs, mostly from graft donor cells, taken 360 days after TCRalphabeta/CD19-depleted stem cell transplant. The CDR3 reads CASSQETPGAGELFF. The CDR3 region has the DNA TGTGCCAGCAGCCAAGAAACCCCGGGGGCCGGGGAGCTGTTTTTT.